What follows are 26 T cell receptor beta chains derived from one specimen sequenced in a study of blood T cell repertoires in COVID-19. The repertoire was sequenced with immunoSEQ multiplex PCR; TCRdb's copy has only in-frame clones and lacks some. Altogether about 140,000 clones are present, more than 60% being singletons, with the ten largest covering around 13%. Sequenced sample: peripheral blood. These receptors were obtained from a man older than 75 with acute or convalescent COVID-19.

The chain recombines TRBV12-5 with TRBJ1-5; a possible D gene is TRBD1 (5 bases). Germline V CDR1 and CDR2: LGHNT, FRNRAP. The length of the CDR3 is 16 residues. V was clipped by 0 bases and J by 4 bases, with 13 bases between them. CDR3 coding DNA: TGTGCTAGTGGTTTGGTACTACAGGAACGGAATCAGCCCCAGCATTTT. Translating gives CASGLVLQERNQPQHF.

V and J are TRBV7-8 and TRBJ1-6, with D unclear. Germline V gives CDR1 SGHVS, CDR2 FQNEAQ. The germline V and J ends were trimmed by 1 base and 7 bases, with 8 bases remaining between them. This CDR3 has 14 amino acids. DNA of the CDR3: TGTGCCAGCAGCTTAGGAGGTTTCAATTCACCCCTCCACTTT. This gives the protein CASSLGGFNSPLHF.

This chain connects TRBV30 to TRBJ1-2; tentatively, D is TRBD1 (5 bases). Germline CDR1 reads GTSNPN; CDR2 reads SVGIG (reference sequence). With 1 base removed from V and 7 bases from J, the gap between germline ends came to 13 bases. The CDR3 length is 13 residues. The CDR3 DNA reads as TGTGCCTGGAGTGAAGGAGGGGTCGTTGGCTACACCTTC. Translated: CAWSEGGVVGYTF. The whole variable domain, filled in from reference TRBV30 and TRBJ1-2, reads SQTIHQWPATLVQPVGSPLSLECTVEGTSNPNLYWYRQAAGRGLQLLFYSVGIGQISSEVPQNLSASRPQDRQFILSSKKLLLSDSGFYLCAWSEGGVVGYTFGSGTRLTVV.

This clone was counted a single time. The V call is TRBV5-4, the J call TRBJ1-1; 9 positions match TRBD1. The CDR3 runs to 15 residues. Trimming took 0 bases from V and 3 from J; bases not matched to a gene: 3. CDR1 and CDR2 from the germline V gene are SGHNT and YYREEE (reference sequence). CDR3 DNA sequence: TGTGCCAGCAGCTTGGCCTGGACAGGGGACACTGAAGCTTTCTTT. Protein sequence: CASSLAWTGDTEAFF. Drawing the rest from reference TRBV5-4 and TRBJ1-1, the complete variable domain is ETGVTQSPTHLIKTRGQQVTLRCSSQSGHNTVSWYQQALGQGPQFIFQYYREEENGRGNFPPRFSGLQFPNYSSELNVNALELDDSALYLCASSLAWTGDTEAFFGQGTRLTVV.

The rearrangement uses TRBV6-6 and TRBJ2-2; a possible D gene is TRBD2 (5 bases). V lost 3 bases to trimming and J lost 5 bases, with 7 bases between them. Germline values: CDR1 MNHNY, CDR2 SVGAGI (reference sequence). The CDR3 is made up of 13 amino acids. CDR3 sequence: CASSYGETGELFF. For the CDR3, the DNA is TGTGCCAGCAGTTATGGGGAGACCGGGGAGCTGTTTTTT.

The rearrangement uses TRBV12-3 or TRBV12-4 and TRBJ1-2; no reliable D call. The CDR3 has 13 amino acids. V lost 6 bases and J 6 bases, leaving 14 bases between the germline ends. The CDR3 sequence is CASSRGRFNGYTF. CDR3 nucleotide sequence: TGTGCCAGCAGCCGAGGGAGATTTAATGGCTACACCTTC.

This clone appeared once. This chain joins TRBV7-9 and TRBJ1-2, with TRBD1 identical over 7 bases. Germline loops: CDR1 SEHNR, CDR2 FQNEAQ (reference sequence). The CDR3 has 18 residues. V lost 5 bases and J lost 1; bases outside the gene matches: 16. The CDR3 coding sequence is TGTGCCAGCAGCGCACCCCGGGACAGCCCGATTTTTAACTATGGCTACACCTTC. Protein sequence: CASSAPRDSPIFNYGYTF.

J is TRBJ1-2 and V is TRBV28, with 7 bases aligning to TRBD1. The V and J ends lost 3 bases and 4 bases, in that order; junction bases with no gene match: 11. This CDR3 comprises 16 residues. Germline CDR1 reads MDHEN; CDR2 reads SYDVKM. The CDR3 loop is CASSFPRDRLRYGYTF. The CDR3 DNA reads as TGTGCCAGCAGTTTCCCCCGGGACAGACTCCGCTATGGCTACACCTTC.

The V and J genes are TRBV5-6 and TRBJ2-3, with TRBD2 identical over 8 bases. CDR1 is SGHDT, CDR2 YYEEEE, per germline. This CDR3 contains 16 residues. The V segment lost 3 bases and the J segment 4 bases; nucleotides outside the gene matches: 10. DNA of the CDR3: TGTGCCAGCAGCTACACCGAACTAGCGGTCCCAGATACGCAGTATTTT. Protein: CASSYTELAVPDTQYF.

V and J are TRBV10-3 and TRBJ2-2; 8 nucleotides align to TRBD1. J was trimmed by 4 bases and V by 2 bases; bases with no gene match: 3. This CDR3 has 15 amino acids. Germline CDR1 ENHRY, CDR2 SYGVKD. CDR3 nucleotides: TGTGCCATCAGTGAGACAGGGGGGAGCACCGGGGAGCTGTTTTTT. The encoded protein is CAISETGGSTGELFF.

The rearrangement joins TRBV9 to TRBJ2-1, with TRBD2 identical over 8 bases. CDR3 size: 15 residues. Germline CDR1 and CDR2: SGDLS and YYNGEE. Trimming removed 3 bases from V and 6 bases from J; junction bases left unmatched: 8. CDR3 loop: CASSGERGPLNEQFF. The CDR3 nucleotides are TGTGCCAGCAGCGGCGAGCGGGGGCCGCTCAATGAGCAGTTCTTC.

The genes are TRBV19 and TRBJ1-1; D is undetermined. The CDR3 runs 13 residues. The germline gives CDR1 LNHDA, CDR2 SQIVND (reference sequence). V was shortened by 4 bases and J by 1 base, with 7 bases between the two germline ends. DNA for the CDR3: TGTGCCAGTAGTAGCGCGGGGAACACTGAAGCTTTCTTT. Translation gives CASSSAGNTEAFF.

The rearrangement links TRBV5-1 to TRBJ1-1; D unresolved. Trimming stripped 4 bases from V and 0 bases from J, with 7 bases between. CDR1 and CDR2 from the germline V gene are SGHRS and YFSETQ. This CDR3 comprises 13 residues. CDR3: CASSPVLNTEAFF. CDR3 DNA sequence: TGCGCCAGCAGCCCTGTTTTGAACACTGAAGCTTTCTTT.

V usage is TRBV5-4 and J usage is TRBJ2-3; 13 positions match TRBD2. Per germline, CDR1 SGHNT and CDR2 YYREEE (reference sequence). The CDR3 totals 16 residues. The V gene end was trimmed by 4 bases and the J gene end by 4 bases; junction bases not matched to a gene: 6. This CDR3 reads CASSQGLAGMADTQYF. CDR3 DNA sequence: TGTGCCAGCAGCCAGGGACTAGCGGGGATGGCAGATACGCAGTATTTT.

The J gene is TRBJ2-7, the V gene TRBV3-1 (or the pseudogene TRBV3-2), with D maybe TRBD2 (6 bases). Germline V lookup: CDR1 LGHDT, CDR2 YNNKEL (reference sequence). V lost 1 base and J lost 1, with 11 bases in between. The CDR3 length is 15 residues. The CDR3 region has the DNA TGTGCCAGCAGCCAAGTCTTGGGACTGTCCTACGAGCAGTACTTC. Its protein is CASSQVLGLSYEQYF.

This rearrangement joins TRBV6-5 to TRBJ1-5; tentative D call: TRBD1 (5 bases). The germline CDR1 and CDR2 sequences are MNHEY and SVGAGI. V was clipped by 6 bases and J by 3 bases, with 15 bases between them. This CDR3 spans 15 amino acids. The CDR3: CASRLLATVNQPQHF. The CDR3 nucleotides are TGTGCCAGCAGGCTACTCGCGACAGTCAATCAGCCCCAGCATTTT.

J is TRBJ2-5 and V is TRBV9; 10 bases align to TRBD1. Germline loops: CDR1 SGDLS, CDR2 YYNGEE. Trimming cost V 4 bases and J 3 bases; bases outside gene matches: 6. The CDR3 runs to 15 residues. For the CDR3, the DNA is TGTGCCAGCAGCCTCACCGGGACAGGGGAAGAGACCCAGTACTTC. It codes for CASSLTGTGEETQYF.

V is TRBV19 and J is TRBJ1-2, with D hard to call. CDR1 and CDR2 (germline): LNHDA, SQIVND (reference sequence). The ends were cut back, 3 bases at V and 1 base at J, with 9 bases in the middle. This CDR3 has 14 residues. The DNA of the CDR3 is TGTGCCAGTAGTATGTTGGCCCTTAACTATGGCTACACCTTC. Its translation is CASSMLALNYGYTF.

V and J are TRBV7-2 and TRBJ1-5; 9 positions match TRBD1. J was trimmed by 7 bases and V by 0 bases; bases with no gene match: 4. The CDR3 extends over 15 amino acids. Germline CDR1 SGHTA, CDR2 FQGNSA. This chain's CDR3 is CASSLAAGQGQPQHF. CDR3 nucleotide sequence: TGTGCCAGCAGCTTAGCGGCGGGACAGGGACAGCCCCAGCATTTT.

The genes are TRBV5-6 and TRBJ1-1; TRBD1 might be the D (6 bases). The ends were cut back, 6 bases at V and 2 bases at J, with 14 bases in the middle. CDR1 is SGHDT and CDR2 is YYEEEE in the germline V gene. The CDR3 runs 14 residues. CDR3 nucleotides: TGTGCCAGCACCCGGACAGATTTTAACACTGAAGCTTTCTTT. This sequence encodes CASTRTDFNTEAFF.

The V call is TRBV2, the J call TRBJ1-2; no clear D. Germline V lookup: CDR1 SNHLY, CDR2 FYNNEI. The V and J ends lost 2 bases and 4 bases respectively, with 20 bases between them. The CDR3 sequence is 17 residues long. The DNA for the CDR3 is TGTGCCAGCAGTGAAAGCCTTGGCCCGGCCCTAGGCTATGGCTACACCTTC. It is translated as CASSESLGPALGYGYTF.

This clone was picked up one time. The chain is built from TRBV5-8 and TRBJ2-3; D not certain. Germline V gives CDR1 SGHTS, CDR2 YDEGEE. V was trimmed by 1 base and J by 4 bases, leaving 4 bases between them. The CDR3 is made up of 12 amino acids. Written as DNA, the CDR3 is TGTGCCAGCAGCTTGCCTTCAGATACGCAGTATTTT. Protein sequence: CASSLPSDTQYF.

V usage is TRBV5-1 and J usage is TRBJ2-2; maybe TRBD1 (5 bases). Trimming pared 0 bases from V and 6 bases from J, leaving 12 bases between. The CDR3 totals 15 residues. Germline-derived CDR1 and CDR2 are SGHRS and YFSETQ. The CDR3, as DNA: TGCGCCAGCAGCTTGGAATCTGGGGCTTCCGGGGAGCTGTTTTTT. It encodes CASSLESGASGELFF.

Sample share makes this clone medium-sized. The chain carries TRBV10-3 and TRBJ1-1; D unclear. Germline lookup yields CDR1 ENHRY and CDR2 SYGVKD. V lost 5 bases to trimming and J lost 1 base, with 8 bases between them. The CDR3 is made up of 13 amino acids. CDR3 amino acids: CAISRNGNTEAFF. CDR3 coding DNA: TGTGCCATCAGTCGAAACGGGAACACTGAAGCTTTCTTT.

The V gene is TRBV16, the J gene TRBJ1-5; TRBD1 might be the D (5 bases). The V gene's germline CDR1 is KGHSY and CDR2 FQNENV. Trimming left V 1 base short and J 1 base short, with 8 bases between. The CDR3 length is 15 residues. The CDR3 DNA reads as TGTGCCAGCAGCCAATTACGACAGAGCAATCAGCCCCAGCATTTT. It encodes CASSQLRQSNQPQHF. The variable domain in full, completed from reference TRBV16 and TRBJ1-5, reads GEEVAQTPKHLVRGEGQKAKLYCAPIKGHSYVFWYQQVLKNEFKFLISFQNENVFDETGMPKERFSAKCLPNSPCSLEIQATKLEDSAVYFCASSQLRQSNQPQHFGDGTRLSIL.

The V call is TRBV19, the J call TRBJ1-3, with no clear D. Germline loops: CDR1 LNHDA, CDR2 SQIVND (reference sequence). V was shortened by 0 bases and J by 9 bases, with 21 bases between the two germline ends. The CDR3 consists of 17 residues. CDR3: CASSIEGPRSGRSTIYF. DNA of the CDR3: TGTGCCAGTAGTATAGAGGGTCCTCGATCGGGTCGGAGCACCATATATTTT. The full variable domain, its missing parts supplied by reference TRBV19 and TRBJ1-3, is DGGITQSPKYLFRKEGQNVTLSCEQNLNHDAMYWYRQDPGQGLRLIYYSQIVNDFQKGDIAEGYSVSREKKESFPLTVTSAQKNPTAFYLCASSIEGPRSGRSTIYFGEGSWLTVV.